This TCR beta chain was observed in a study of CD8 T cells in Susac syndrome. Sequencing targeted TCR beta in T cells from blood (CD8+ and CD4+). Under recently defined diagnostic criteria, the patients with Susac syndrome qualified as having definite or probable disease. The J segment lost 7 bases and the V segment lost 2 bases, leaving 8 bases of the junction unmatched. The CDR3 spans 15 residues. CDR1 and CDR2 from the germline V gene are SGHDT and YYEEEE. An input of roughly 0.5 to 1 ug of RNA was subjected to reverse transcription using random hexamers. TCRdb ran MiXCR on the immunoSEQ multiplex PCR reads and lists one entry per CDR3 protein. Of about 130,000 distinct CDR3 sequences listed, approximately 96% are singletons.

Sequencing was performed on CD8+ T cells from PBMCs. The clonotype originates from a human donor with Susac syndrome. The chain employs TRBV5-6 and TRBJ1-2; 10 bases line up with TRBD1. The CDR3 spells CASSFMGQGIGGYTF. The CDR3 nucleotides are TGTGCCAGCAGCTTCATGGGACAGGGGATAGGTGGCTACACCTTC.